A single sample is the source of the 28 T cell receptor beta chains below, sequenced in a study of blood T cell repertoires in COVID-19. Clones were sequenced by immunoSEQ multiplex PCR, and TCRdb holds only the in-frame ones, with some missing. The data contain more than 35,000 clones, 80% to 90% of them seen just once; the ten biggest clones take up over 8%. Sequences were obtained from peripheral blood. These receptors all come from a man younger than 45 with active or convalescent COVID-19.

This chain uses TRBV4-2 with TRBJ1-1; a possible D gene is TRBD1 (5 bases). V was cut by 2 bases and J by 1 base, with 8 bases left in between. There are 14 residues in the CDR3. The germline V gene has CDR1 LGHNA and CDR2 YNFKEQ. The CDR3 protein is CASSQSGWNTEAFF. In nucleotides, the CDR3 is TGTGCCAGCAGCCAATCAGGGTGGAACACTGAAGCTTTCTTT.

V usage is TRBV6-5 and J usage is TRBJ1-5, with D uncertain. Germline V gene sequence: CDR1 MNHEY, CDR2 SVGAGI. V dropped 2 bases and J dropped 3 bases, with 5 bases sitting between them. The CDR3 has 13 residues. The CDR3 is CASSYTSNQPQHF. The CDR3 DNA is TGTGCCAGCAGTTACACATCCAATCAGCCCCAGCATTTT.

The V and J genes are TRBV19 and TRBJ1-5, with a possible D match to TRBD1 (5 bases). The CDR3 contains 13 residues. Germline CDR1 LNHDA, CDR2 SQIVND (reference sequence). V lost 4 bases and J lost 7, with 11 bases in between. This chain's CDR3 is CASSSQGGQPQHF. The CDR3 bases are TGTGCCAGTAGTAGTCAGGGTGGACAGCCCCAGCATTTT.

The chain recombines TRBV5-1 with TRBJ1-2; D gene unclear. Germline-derived CDR1 and CDR2 are SGHRS and YFSETQ. This CDR3 is 13 amino acids long. V dropped 4 bases and J dropped 2 bases, with 9 bases sitting between them. The CDR3 here is CASSPTENYGYTF. CDR3 nucleotides: TGCGCCAGCAGCCCGACGGAGAACTATGGCTACACCTTC.

The chain links TRBV7-3 to TRBJ2-3; 8 nucleotides align to TRBD2. The CDR3 contains 13 residues. Unmatched junction bases numbered 2, after V lost 5 bases and J lost 4 bases. The germline V gene encodes CDR1 SGHTA and CDR2 FQGTGA. The CDR3 sequence is CASSATSADTQYF. CDR3 bases: TGTGCCAGCAGCGCGACTAGCGCAGATACGCAGTATTTT.

This rearrangement joins TRBV5-1 to TRBJ1-2, with 7 bases identical to TRBD1. Germline CDR1 is SGHRS and CDR2 is YFSETQ. Trimming at V came to 4 bases and at J to 6 bases, leaving 6 bases not matched to a gene. The CDR3 is 13 residues long. The CDR3, as DNA: TGCGCCAGCAGCCGAACAGGGGATAATGGCTACACCTTC. Translated, it gives CASSRTGDNGYTF. Full variable domain (remainder filled in from reference TRBV5-1 and TRBJ1-2): KAGVTQTPRYLIKTRGQQVTLSCSPISGHRSVSWYQQTPGQGLQFLFEYFSETQRNKGNFPGRFSGRQFSNSRSEMNVSTLELGDSALYLCASSRTGDNGYTFGSGTRLTVV.

This clone has a single count. CDR3 DNA sequence: TGTGCCAGCAGCTTAACAGGCACTAGCTACGAGCAGTACTTC. Amino acids: CASSLTGTSYEQYF. The V gene is TRBV7-3, the J gene TRBJ2-7; D may be TRBD2 (5 bases). Germline CDR1 and CDR2: SGHTA and FQGTGA. The CDR3 is 14 residues long. Trimming cost V 0 bases and J 3 bases, with 9 bases left between them.

The V and J genes are TRBV7-9 and TRBJ1-4; D is uncertain. CDR3 length: 14 residues. V shed 3 bases and J shed 4 bases, with 9 bases lying between them. The germline CDR1 and CDR2 sequences are SEHNR and FQNEAQ (reference sequence). In nucleotides, the CDR3 is TGTGCCAGCAGCTTGGCATCGGGTAATGAAAAACTGTTTTTT. Amino acids: CASSLASGNEKLFF.

The V gene is TRBV24-1, the J gene TRBJ2-1, with 8 bases aligning to TRBD1. The CDR3 spans 15 residues. V trimming: 5 bases; J trimming: 9 bases; junction bases outside the gene matches: 11. Germline V gene lookup returns CDR1 KGHDR and CDR2 SFDVKD. The CDR3 DNA is TGTGCCACCAGTGTTGGGGACAGGCCCCGCGGTGAGCAGTTCTTC. Protein sequence: CATSVGDRPRGEQFF.

The chain recombines TRBV7-8 with TRBJ2-4; 15 bases match TRBD2. CDR3 size: 16 residues. In germline, CDR1 is SGHVS, CDR2 FQNEAQ. V gave up 5 bases and J gave up 9 bases; unmatched junction bases: 8. CDR3 sequence: CASSPEGTSGGLIQYF. For the CDR3, the DNA is TGTGCCAGCAGCCCAGAAGGGACTAGCGGGGGGCTCATTCAGTACTTC. Combining the CDR3 with reference TRBV7-8 and TRBJ2-4 gives the whole variable domain GAGVSQSPRYKVAKRGQDVALRCDPISGHVSLFWYQQALGQGPEFLTYFQNEAQLDKSGLPSDRFFAERPEGSVSTLKIQRTQQEDSAVYLCASSPEGTSGGLIQYFGAGTRLSVL.

This rearrangement joins TRBV29-1 to TRBJ2-5, with D perhaps matching TRBD2 (5 bases). Germline CDR1 is SQVTM and CDR2 is ANQGSEA. The length of the CDR3 is 12 residues. V was pared by 5 bases and J by 0 bases, with 7 bases between. The CDR3 DNA reads as TGCAGCGTTTCGGGGTACCAAGAGACCCAGTACTTC. Its protein is CSVSGYQETQYF.

The chain couples TRBV5-1 to TRBJ2-7; 7 bases agree with TRBD2. J lost 6 bases, V lost 4 bases, and 10 bases had no gene match. The CDR3 runs to 14 residues. Germline V lookup: CDR1 SGHRS, CDR2 YFSETQ. CDR3 region: CASSHSSGGGEQYF. In DNA, the CDR3 is TGCGCCAGCAGCCACTCTAGCGGCGGGGGCGAGCAGTACTTC.

This chain joins TRBV2 and TRBJ1-1, with D unresolved. The CDR3 is 14 residues long. Trimming shortened V by 3 bases and J by 2 bases, and 10 bases separated the two germline ends. Germline CDR1 is SNHLY and CDR2 is FYNNEI. The DNA of the CDR3 is TGTGCCAGCAGTGAGAGGTGGGTAAACACTGAAGCTTTCTTT. Protein: CASSERWVNTEAFF. Together with reference TRBV2 and TRBJ1-1, the CDR3 gives the full variable domain: EPEVTQTPSHQVTQMGQEVILRCVPISNHLYFYWYRQILGQKVEFLVSFYNNEISEKSEIFDDQFSVERPDGSNFTLKIRSTKLEDSAMYFCASSERWVNTEAFFGQGTRLTVV.

The genes are TRBV5-6 and TRBJ1-2, with D maybe TRBD1 (5 bases). CDR1 and CDR2 (germline): SGHDT, YYEEEE. The CDR3 runs to 14 residues. Trimming stripped 4 bases from V and 10 bases from J, with 20 bases between. The CDR3 DNA follows: TGTGCCAGCAGCCCGGGGGTAGGGCGGCGGGACTACACCTTC. Its translation: CASSPGVGRRDYTF.

The rearrangement uses TRBV6-1 and TRBJ2-1, with a weak D call TRBD2 (5 bases). CDR1 is MNHNS and CDR2 is SASEGT in the germline V gene. The V gene lost 7 bases and the J gene lost 12 bases, with 13 bases spanning the gap. The CDR3 totals 11 residues. The CDR3 here is CASTPGSSQFF. As DNA, the CDR3 is TGTGCCAGCACCCCGGGGAGTTCGCAGTTCTTC.

The chain recombines TRBV11-2 with TRBJ2-3, with 8 bases that match TRBD2. The CDR3 is 15 amino acids. With V trimmed by 3 bases and J by 1 base, 3 bases remained unmatched. Per germline, CDR1 SGHAT and CDR2 FQNNGV. The CDR3 nucleotides are TGTGCCAGCAGCTTCGGGGGGGTCGGCACAGATACGCAGTATTTT. It encodes CASSFGGVGTDTQYF.

CDR3 protein: CASSTPTGRKRDTIYF. In DNA, the CDR3 is TGTGCCAGTAGTACGCCGACCGGTCGTAAACGGGACACCATATATTTT. The chain links TRBV19 to TRBJ1-3; the D is unclear. V was clipped by 4 bases and J by 8 bases, with 21 bases between them. This CDR3 is built from 16 residues. Germline V lookup: CDR1 LNHDA, CDR2 SQIVND (reference sequence).

J is TRBJ1-1 and V is TRBV6-5, with D uncertain. The CDR3 totals 13 residues. Deletions cut 6 bases from V and 1 base from J, with 9 bases between. The germline V gene has CDR1 MNHEY and CDR2 SVGAGI. As DNA, the CDR3 is TGTGCCAGCAGGAAAGCAGGGAACACTGAAGCTTTCTTT. Protein sequence: CASRKAGNTEAFF.

V and J are TRBV11-2 and TRBJ1-2; D is possibly TRBD1 (5 bases). In germline, CDR1 is SGHAT, CDR2 FQNNGV. Trimming shortened V by 1 base and J by 11 bases, and 17 bases separated the two germline ends. This CDR3 has 14 amino acids. CDR3 coding DNA: TGTGCCAGCAGCTTAGGGCGGGGGAGCAGTACTTACACCTTC. Translating it yields CASSLGRGSSTYTF.

This chain links TRBV19 with TRBJ1-3; 9 bases map to TRBD1. The V and J ends lost 5 bases and 2 bases, in that order; junction bases with no gene match: 13. The CDR3 is made up of 18 amino acids. The germline gives CDR1 LNHDA, CDR2 SQIVND (reference sequence). In DNA, the CDR3 is TGTGCCAGTAGTGCCACCACCGGGACAGGGTTTCCTGGAAACACCATATATTTT. This translates into CASSATTGTGFPGNTIYF.

This rearrangement joins TRBV4-1 to TRBJ2-2; D might be TRBD2 (7 bases). V was pared by 6 bases and J by 0 bases, with 14 bases between. Germline-derived CDR1 and CDR2 are MGHRA and YSYEKL. This CDR3 comprises 16 residues. In DNA form, the CDR3 reads TGCGCCAGCAGTGAAACGGGGGGCGCGAACACCGGGGAGCTGTTTTTT. Translated: CASSETGGANTGELFF.

The chain combines TRBV2 with TRBJ2-3; 14 nucleotides line up with TRBD2. V shed 6 bases and J 5 bases; nucleotides not matched to a gene: 7. Germline V CDR1 and CDR2: SNHLY, FYNNEI. This CDR3 is built from 16 residues. CDR3 coding DNA: TGTGCCAGCAGCCCGGGACTAGCGGGAGTGGTAGATACGCAGTATTTT. Translating it yields CASSPGLAGVVDTQYF.

The chain recombines TRBV7-2 with TRBJ2-3; D might be TRBD2 (5 bases). Trimming stripped 3 bases from V and 1 base from J, with 20 bases between. Germline V lookup: CDR1 SGHTA, CDR2 FQGNSA. The CDR3 has 18 residues. The CDR3 loop is CASSFSYGGLAGTDTQYF. Written as DNA, the CDR3 is TGTGCCAGCAGCTTCTCATATGGCGGGCTTGCTGGCACAGATACGCAGTATTTT. The full variable domain, with the rest looked up from reference TRBV7-2 and TRBJ2-3, is GAGVSQSPSNKVTEKGKDVELRCDPISGHTALYWYRQSLGQGLEFLIYFQGNSAPDKSGLPSDRFSAERTGGSVSTLTIQRTQQEDSAVYLCASSFSYGGLAGTDTQYFGPGTRLTVL.

The CDR3 spells CASSQAAGLNNEKLFF. In nucleotides, the CDR3 is TGCGCCAGCAGCCAAGCGGCAGGGCTGAATAATGAAAAACTGTTTTTT. The genes are TRBV4-1 and TRBJ1-4; tentative D call: TRBD1 (5 bases). There are 16 residues in the CDR3. Germline assignment: CDR1 MGHRA and CDR2 YSYEKL. Deletions cut 1 base from V and 4 bases from J, with 13 bases between.

This clone was recorded a few times. The sample carries other DNA sequences with the same CDR3. The chain links TRBV7-2 to TRBJ1-1, with TRBD1 matching 8 bases. The CDR3 runs 14 residues. J gave up 5 bases and V 1 base, and 3 bases lay outside the gene matches. The germline V gene encodes CDR1 SGHTA and CDR2 FQGNSA. CDR3 region: CASSLGTGRTEAFF. In DNA, the CDR3 is TGTGCCAGCAGCTTAGGGACAGGGAGGACTGAAGCTTTCTTT.

This chain links TRBV12-3 or TRBV12-4 with TRBJ2-4, with D perhaps matching TRBD1 (5 bases). Trimming took off 6 bases at V and 6 bases at J, with 12 bases between the two ends. This CDR3 has 13 residues. The CDR3 DNA sequence: TGTGCCAGCAGATTGACAGAGGCAAACATTCAGTACTTC. It codes for CASRLTEANIQYF.

This sequence joins TRBV6-5 and TRBJ1-4, with 9 bases fitting TRBD1. The CDR3 has 14 amino acids. The trim removed 2 bases at V and 6 bases at J, leaving 1 base unmatched. Per the germline V gene, CDR1 is MNHEY and CDR2 is SVGAGI. The CDR3 bases are TGTGCCAGCAGTTACGGACAGGGGTATGAAAAACTGTTTTTT. It translates to CASSYGQGYEKLFF.

V and J are TRBV16 and TRBJ1-1, with unresolved D. The CDR3 length is 14 residues. Germline V gene lookup returns CDR1 KGHSY and CDR2 FQNENV. Trimming took 2 bases from V and 5 from J, leaving 12 bases between them. The CDR3 here is CASSQQERGTEAFF. CDR3 nucleotide sequence: TGTGCCAGCAGCCAACAAGAAAGAGGAACTGAAGCTTTCTTT.